The source of this T cell receptor beta chain is a study of blood T cell repertoires in COVID-19. Overall study context: Nucleic acid was either cDNA or gDNA, and it came from T cells, B-cell-depleted T cells, or PBMCs.

Produced via immunoSEQ multiplex PCR; TCRdb's table is partial and in-frame only. Seen here are about 81,000 clones, about 79% observed once, and the top ten hold about 4.2%. The germline CDR1 and CDR2 sequences are LNHDA and SQIVND (reference sequence). V shed 11 bases and J shed 0 bases, with 16 bases lying between them. The CDR3 is made up of 14 amino acids. This clone was found a few times. This TCR was recovered from a woman aged 45-59 years with acute or convalescent COVID-19. The gene calls are TRBV19 and TRBJ1-2, with D unresolved. The sequenced sample was peripheral blood. CDR3 loop: CAPRGRVANYGYTF. CDR3 nucleotides: TGTGCCCCCCGTGGGAGGGTGGCTAACTATGGCTACACCTTC.